What follows are 5 T cell receptor beta chains derived from one specimen sequenced in a study of blood T cell repertoires in COVID-19. Sequenced by immunoSEQ multiplex PCR; TCRdb stores in-frame clones only, minus some. The repertoire holds about 310,000 clones, with around 87% as singletons. Sequenced input: peripheral blood. These receptors came from a man aged 50-59 years with active or convalescent COVID-19.

The chain carries TRBV28 and TRBJ2-5, with 11 bases fitting TRBD1. Germline-derived CDR1 and CDR2 are MDHEN and SYDVKM. This CDR3 is 17 amino acids long. The V and J ends lost 4 bases and 5 bases, in that order; junction bases with no gene match: 12. CDR3 in DNA: TGTGCCAGCAGTTCATATATGGGACAGGGGGAAGGGGAGACCCAGTACTTC. This translates into CASSSYMGQGEGETQYF.

The rearrangement uses TRBV6-6 and TRBJ1-1, with D possibly being TRBD1 (6 bases). CDR1 is MNHNY and CDR2 is SVGAGI in the germline V gene (reference sequence). V was trimmed by 5 bases and J by 4 bases, leaving 8 bases between them. The CDR3 sequence is 12 residues long. The CDR3 spells CASSLTGTEAFF. As DNA, the CDR3 is TGTGCCAGCAGTCTGACAGGCACTGAAGCTTTCTTT.

The chain carries TRBV7-9 and TRBJ1-2, with D maybe TRBD1 (5 bases). Per the germline V gene, CDR1 is SEHNR and CDR2 is FQNEAQ (reference sequence). CDR3 length equals 15 residues. The germline V and J ends were trimmed by 5 bases and 7 bases, with 20 bases remaining between them. The CDR3 region is CASSPPRGGVPGYTF. The CDR3 coding sequence is TGTGCCAGCAGCCCACCCCGGGGGGGGGTACCTGGCTACACCTTC.

The chain carries TRBV28 and TRBJ2-7, with 14 nucleotides matching TRBD2. The CDR3 contains 15 residues. V was clipped by 6 bases and J by 6 bases; unmatched bases: 7. Germline CDR1 reads MDHEN; CDR2 reads SYDVKM. The CDR3: CASRQPGLAGVEQYF. The CDR3 region has the DNA TGTGCCAGCAGACAACCGGGACTAGCGGGAGTCGAGCAGTACTTC. Based on the CDR3 plus reference TRBV28 and TRBJ2-7, the full variable domain is DVKVTQSSRYLVKRTGEKVFLECVQDMDHENMFWYRQDPGLGLRLIYFSYDVKMKEKGDIPEGYSVSREKKERFSLILESASTNQTSMYLCASRQPGLAGVEQYFGPGTRLTVT.

The V gene is TRBV15, the J gene TRBJ1-1; no definite D call. There are 14 residues in the CDR3. From germline, CDR1 is LNHNV and CDR2 YYDKDF (reference sequence). V was cut by 0 bases and J by 4 bases, with 9 bases left in between. CDR3 sequence (DNA): TGTGCCACCAGCAGAGACGGCTGGAGCACTGAAGCTTTCTTT. Translation: CATSRDGWSTEAFF.